Described below is a single TCR beta chain sequence and its context. Primers for the PCR totalled 60 Vbeta and 13 Jbeta. Sequenced by immunoSEQ multiplex PCR; TCRdb stores in-frame clones only, minus some. The data hold roughly 150,000 clones, with 70% to 80% observed a single time. This sample was included in a study of cytomegalovirus exposure and HLA in healthy donors. There are 16 residues in the CDR3. Germline CDR1 is LNHDA and CDR2 is SQIVND (reference sequence). V gave up 4 bases and J gave up 5 bases, with 21 bases separating them. The sequence was collected from a woman aged 40 to 50 in good health and CMV-seronegative. Sequenced sample: PBMCs. J is TRBJ2-7 and V is TRBV19; TRBD1 might be the D (6 bases). CDR3 in amino acids: CASSNRQEGSRDEQYF. The CDR3 DNA reads TGTGCCAGTAGTAATCGACAGGAAGGCAGTAGAGACGAGCAGTACTTC.